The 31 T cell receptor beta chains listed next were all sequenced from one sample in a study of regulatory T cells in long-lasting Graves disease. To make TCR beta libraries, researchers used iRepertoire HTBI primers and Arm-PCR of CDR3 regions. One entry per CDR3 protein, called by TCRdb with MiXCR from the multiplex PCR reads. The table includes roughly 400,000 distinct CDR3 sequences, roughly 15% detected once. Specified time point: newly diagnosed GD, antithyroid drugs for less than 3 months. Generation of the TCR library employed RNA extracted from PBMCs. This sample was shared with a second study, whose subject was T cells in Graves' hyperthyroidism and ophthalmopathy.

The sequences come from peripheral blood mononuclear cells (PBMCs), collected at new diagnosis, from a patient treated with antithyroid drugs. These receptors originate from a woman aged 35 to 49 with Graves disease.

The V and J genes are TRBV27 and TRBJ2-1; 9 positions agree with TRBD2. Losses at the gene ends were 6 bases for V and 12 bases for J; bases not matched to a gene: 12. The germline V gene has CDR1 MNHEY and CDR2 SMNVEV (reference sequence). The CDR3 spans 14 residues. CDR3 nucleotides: TGTGCCAGCAGCCATGACGTAGCGGGAGTCGGGCAGTTCTTC. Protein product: CASSHDVAGVGQFF.

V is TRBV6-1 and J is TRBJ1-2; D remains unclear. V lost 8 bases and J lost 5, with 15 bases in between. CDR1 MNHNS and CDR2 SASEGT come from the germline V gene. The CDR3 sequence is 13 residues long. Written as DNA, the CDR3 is TGTGCCAGCGAAGACCGGAGGGATTATGGCTACACCTTC. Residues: CASEDRRDYGYTF.

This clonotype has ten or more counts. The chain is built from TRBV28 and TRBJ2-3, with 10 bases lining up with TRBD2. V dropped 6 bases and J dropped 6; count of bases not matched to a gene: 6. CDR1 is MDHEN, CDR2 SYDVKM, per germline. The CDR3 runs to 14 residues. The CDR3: CASRLAGLSDTQYF. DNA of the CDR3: TGTGCCAGCAGACTAGCGGGACTTTCCGATACGCAGTATTTT.

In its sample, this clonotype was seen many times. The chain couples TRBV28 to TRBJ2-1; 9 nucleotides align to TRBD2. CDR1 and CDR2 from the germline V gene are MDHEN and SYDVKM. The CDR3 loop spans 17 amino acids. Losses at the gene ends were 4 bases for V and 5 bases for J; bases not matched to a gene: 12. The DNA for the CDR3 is TGTGCCAGCAGTTCACCCGTCCGCGGGAGGGACGACAATGAGCAGTTCTTC. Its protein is CASSSPVRGRDDNEQFF. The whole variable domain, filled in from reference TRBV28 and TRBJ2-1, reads DVKVTQSSRYLVKRTGEKVFLECVQDMDHENMFWYRQDPGLGLRLIYFSYDVKMKEKGDIPEGYSVSREKKERFSLILESASTNQTSMYLCASSSPVRGRDDNEQFFGPGTRLTVL.

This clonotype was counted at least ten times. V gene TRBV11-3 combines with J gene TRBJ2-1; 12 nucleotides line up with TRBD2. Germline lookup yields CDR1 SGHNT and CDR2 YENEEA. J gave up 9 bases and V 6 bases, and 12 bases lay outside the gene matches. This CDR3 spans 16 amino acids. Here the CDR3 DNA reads TGTGCCAGCAGTGCCACTAGCGGGAGGACAGAGGGTGAGCAGTTCTTC. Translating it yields CASSATSGRTEGEQFF.

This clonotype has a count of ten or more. The CDR3 DNA reads TGTGCCAGCAGCTTTCAGGAGGGGCCCCCCTACGAGCAGTACTTC. Residues: CASSFQEGPPYEQYF. The chain carries TRBV7-8 and TRBJ2-7; possible D gene TRBD2, 6 bases. Germline V gene data show CDR1 as SGHVS and CDR2 as FQNEAQ. Trimming left V 3 bases short and J 2 bases short, with 14 bases between. The CDR3 consists of 15 residues.

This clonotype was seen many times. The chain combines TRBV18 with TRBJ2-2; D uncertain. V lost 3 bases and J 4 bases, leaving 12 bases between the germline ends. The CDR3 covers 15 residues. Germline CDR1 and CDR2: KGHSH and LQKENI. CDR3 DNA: TGTGCCAGCTCACCGTTCGAGGACCCCACCGGGGAGCTGTTTTTT. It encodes CASSPFEDPTGELFF.

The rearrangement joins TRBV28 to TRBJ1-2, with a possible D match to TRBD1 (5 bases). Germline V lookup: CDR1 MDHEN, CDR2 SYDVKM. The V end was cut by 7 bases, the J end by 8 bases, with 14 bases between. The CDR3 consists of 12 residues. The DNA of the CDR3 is TGTGCCAGCACGGGGGGACCAAGGGGCTACACCTTC. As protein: CASTGGPRGYTF.

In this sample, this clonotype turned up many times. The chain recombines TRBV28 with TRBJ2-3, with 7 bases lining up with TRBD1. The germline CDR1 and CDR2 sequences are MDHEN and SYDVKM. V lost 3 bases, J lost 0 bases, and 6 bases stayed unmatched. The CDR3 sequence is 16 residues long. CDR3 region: CASSLWSGGSTDTQYF. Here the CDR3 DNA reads TGTGCCAGCAGTTTGTGGTCAGGGGGAAGCACAGATACGCAGTATTTT.

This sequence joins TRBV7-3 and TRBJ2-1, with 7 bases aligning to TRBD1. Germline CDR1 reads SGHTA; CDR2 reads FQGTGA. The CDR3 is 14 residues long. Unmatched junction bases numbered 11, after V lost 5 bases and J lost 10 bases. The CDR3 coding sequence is TGTGCCAGCAGCCTCCAACAGGGGTCTATCGAGCAGTTCTTC. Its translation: CASSLQQGSIEQFF.

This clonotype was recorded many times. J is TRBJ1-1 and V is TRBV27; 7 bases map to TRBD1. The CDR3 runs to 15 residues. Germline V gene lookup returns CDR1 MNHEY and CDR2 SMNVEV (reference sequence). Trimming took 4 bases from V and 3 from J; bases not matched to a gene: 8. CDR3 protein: CASSSLDRPYTEAFF. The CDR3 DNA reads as TGTGCCAGCAGTTCCCTGGACAGGCCCTACACTGAAGCTTTCTTT.

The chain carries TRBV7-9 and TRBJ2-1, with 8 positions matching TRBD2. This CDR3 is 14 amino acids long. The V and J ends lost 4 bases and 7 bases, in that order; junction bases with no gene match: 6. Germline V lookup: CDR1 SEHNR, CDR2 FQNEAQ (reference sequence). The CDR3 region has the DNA TGTGCCAGCAGCTCCATGGCGGGGGGAAATGAGCAGTTCTTC. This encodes CASSSMAGGNEQFF.

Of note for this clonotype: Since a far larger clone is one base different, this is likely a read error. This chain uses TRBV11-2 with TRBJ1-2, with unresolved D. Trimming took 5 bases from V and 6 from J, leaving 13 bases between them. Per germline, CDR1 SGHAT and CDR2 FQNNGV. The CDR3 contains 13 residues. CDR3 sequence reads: CASSPSVANGYTF. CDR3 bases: TGTGCCAGCAGCCCGTCAGTGGCGAATGGCTACACCTTC.

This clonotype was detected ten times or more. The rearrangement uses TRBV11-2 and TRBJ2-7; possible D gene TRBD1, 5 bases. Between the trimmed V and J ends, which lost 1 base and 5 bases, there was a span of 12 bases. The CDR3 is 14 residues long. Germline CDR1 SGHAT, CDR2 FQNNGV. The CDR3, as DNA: TGTGCCAGCAGCTTAGTCTCCCTAGGGGACGAGCAGTACTTC. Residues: CASSLVSLGDEQYF.

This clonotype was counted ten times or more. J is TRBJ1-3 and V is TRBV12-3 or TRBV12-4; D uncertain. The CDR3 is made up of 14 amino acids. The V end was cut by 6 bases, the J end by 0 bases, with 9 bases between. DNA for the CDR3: TGTGCCAGCAGAGAGGATAACTCTGGAAACACCATATATTTT. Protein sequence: CASREDNSGNTIYF.

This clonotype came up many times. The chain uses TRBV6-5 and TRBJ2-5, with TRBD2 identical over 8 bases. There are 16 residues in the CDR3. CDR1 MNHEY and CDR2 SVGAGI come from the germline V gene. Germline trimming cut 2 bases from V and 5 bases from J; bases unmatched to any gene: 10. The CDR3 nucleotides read TGTGCCAGCAGTTACGGGCTGGGACTAGTTAGCGAGACCCAGTACTTC. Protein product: CASSYGLGLVSETQYF.

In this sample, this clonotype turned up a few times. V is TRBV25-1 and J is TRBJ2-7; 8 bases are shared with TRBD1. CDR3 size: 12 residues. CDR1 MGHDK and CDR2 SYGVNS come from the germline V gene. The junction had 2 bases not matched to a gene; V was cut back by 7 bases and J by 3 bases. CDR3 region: CASTGQGYEQYF. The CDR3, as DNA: TGTGCCAGCACCGGACAGGGCTACGAGCAGTACTTC.

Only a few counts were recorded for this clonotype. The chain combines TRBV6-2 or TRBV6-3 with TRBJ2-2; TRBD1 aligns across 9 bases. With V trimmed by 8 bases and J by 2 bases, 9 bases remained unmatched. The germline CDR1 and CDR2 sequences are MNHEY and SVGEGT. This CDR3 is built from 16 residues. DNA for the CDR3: TGTGCCAGCGGCCGGGACAGGGTCCTTAACACCGGGGAGCTGTTTTTT. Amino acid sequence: CASGRDRVLNTGELFF.

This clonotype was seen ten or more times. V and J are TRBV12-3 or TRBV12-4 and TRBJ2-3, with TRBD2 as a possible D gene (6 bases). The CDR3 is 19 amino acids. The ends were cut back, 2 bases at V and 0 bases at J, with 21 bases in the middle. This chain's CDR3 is CASSLPPRLANPSTDTQYF. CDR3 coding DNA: TGTGCCAGCAGTTTACCCCCCCGTCTAGCGAACCCTAGCACAGATACGCAGTATTTT.

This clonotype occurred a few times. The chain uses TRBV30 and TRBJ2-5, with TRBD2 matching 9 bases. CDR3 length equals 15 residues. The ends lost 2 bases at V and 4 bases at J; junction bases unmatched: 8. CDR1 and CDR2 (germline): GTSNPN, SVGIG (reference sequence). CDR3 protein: CAWSRGSGRRETQYF. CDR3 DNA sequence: TGTGCCTGGAGTAGAGGTAGCGGGAGACGAGAGACCCAGTACTTC.

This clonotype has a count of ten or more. Here the CDR3 reads CASSSKGLVGEQFF. CDR3 bases: TGTGCCAGCAGCTCCAAAGGACTAGTCGGTGAGCAGTTCTTC. The genes are TRBV5-6 and TRBJ2-1, with 7 bases lining up with TRBD2. V lost 3 bases and J lost 9; bases outside the gene matches: 9. In germline, CDR1 is SGHDT, CDR2 YYEEEE. This CDR3 contains 14 residues.

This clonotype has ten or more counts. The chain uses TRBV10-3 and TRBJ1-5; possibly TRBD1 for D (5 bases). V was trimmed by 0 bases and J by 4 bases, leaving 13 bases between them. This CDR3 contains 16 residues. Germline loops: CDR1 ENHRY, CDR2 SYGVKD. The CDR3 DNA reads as TGTGCCATCAGTGAGTCGGGGCAGGGCCTAAATCAGCCCCAGCATTTT. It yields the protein CAISESGQGLNQPQHF.

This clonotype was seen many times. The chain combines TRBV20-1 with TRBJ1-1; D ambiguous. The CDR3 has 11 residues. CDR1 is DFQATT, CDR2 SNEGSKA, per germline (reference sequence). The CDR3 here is CGSEAALEAFF. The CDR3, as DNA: TGCGGCTCCGAAGCAGCCCTTGAAGCTTTCTTT.

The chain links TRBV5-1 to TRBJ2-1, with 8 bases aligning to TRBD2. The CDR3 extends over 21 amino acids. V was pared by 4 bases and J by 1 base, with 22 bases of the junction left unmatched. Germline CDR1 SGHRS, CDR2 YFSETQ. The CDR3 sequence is CASSLLTMAGGPQPSYNEQFF. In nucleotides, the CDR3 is TGCGCCAGCAGCCTCCTCACTATGGCGGGAGGCCCCCAGCCTTCCTACAATGAGCAGTTCTTC.

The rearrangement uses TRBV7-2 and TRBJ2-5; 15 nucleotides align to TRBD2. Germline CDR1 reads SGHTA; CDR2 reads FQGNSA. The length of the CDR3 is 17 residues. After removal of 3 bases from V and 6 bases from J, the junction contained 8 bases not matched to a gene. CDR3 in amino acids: CASSLGLAGGTTKTQYF. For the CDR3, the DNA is TGTGCCAGCAGCTTGGGACTAGCGGGAGGTACGACGAAGACCCAGTACTTC.

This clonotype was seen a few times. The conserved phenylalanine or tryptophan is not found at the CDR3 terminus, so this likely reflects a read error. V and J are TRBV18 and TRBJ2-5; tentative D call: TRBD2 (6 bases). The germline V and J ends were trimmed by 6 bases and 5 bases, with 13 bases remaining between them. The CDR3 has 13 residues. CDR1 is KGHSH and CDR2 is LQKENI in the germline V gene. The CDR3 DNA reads TGTGCCAGCTCGGGGGGACCCGGGGAGACCCAGTACTTG. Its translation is CASSGGPGETQYL.

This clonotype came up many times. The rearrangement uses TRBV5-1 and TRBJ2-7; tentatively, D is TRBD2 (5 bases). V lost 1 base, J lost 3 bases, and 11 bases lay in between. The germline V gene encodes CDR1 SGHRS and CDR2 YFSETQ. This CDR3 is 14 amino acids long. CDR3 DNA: TGCGCCAGCAGCTTGAGCGGCGACAACTACGAGCAGTACTTC. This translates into CASSLSGDNYEQYF.

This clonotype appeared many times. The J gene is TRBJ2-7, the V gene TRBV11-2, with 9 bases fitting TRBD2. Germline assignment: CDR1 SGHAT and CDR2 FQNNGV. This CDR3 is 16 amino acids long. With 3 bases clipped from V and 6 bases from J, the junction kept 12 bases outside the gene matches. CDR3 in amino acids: CASSFWLASGAPEQYF. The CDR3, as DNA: TGTGCCAGCAGCTTTTGGTTGGCTAGCGGGGCTCCCGAGCAGTACTTC.

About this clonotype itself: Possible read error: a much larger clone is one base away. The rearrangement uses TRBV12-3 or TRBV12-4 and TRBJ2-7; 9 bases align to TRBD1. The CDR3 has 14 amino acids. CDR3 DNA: TGTGCCGGCAGCCGACAGGGGGAGGCCTACGAGCAGTACTTC. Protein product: CAGSRQGEAYEQYF.

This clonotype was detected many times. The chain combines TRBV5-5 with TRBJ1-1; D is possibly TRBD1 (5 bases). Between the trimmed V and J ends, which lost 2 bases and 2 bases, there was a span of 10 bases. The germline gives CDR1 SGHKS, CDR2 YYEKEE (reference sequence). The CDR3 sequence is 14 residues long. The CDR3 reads CASSLSQGNTEAFF. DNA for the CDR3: TGTGCCAGCAGCTTAAGTCAGGGTAACACTGAAGCTTTCTTT.

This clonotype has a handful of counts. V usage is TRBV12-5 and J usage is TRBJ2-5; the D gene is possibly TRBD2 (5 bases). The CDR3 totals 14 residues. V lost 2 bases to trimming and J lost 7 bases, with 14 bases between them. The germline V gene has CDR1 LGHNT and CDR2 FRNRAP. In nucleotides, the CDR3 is TGTGCTAGTGGTTTGTTTGCGGGCGAAGGGACCCAGTACTTC. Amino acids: CASGLFAGEGTQYF.